Listed below are T cell receptor beta chains from one sample, sequenced in a study of cytomegalovirus exposure and HLA in healthy donors. The repertoire was sequenced with immunoSEQ multiplex PCR; TCRdb's copy has only in-frame clones and lacks some. The data contain roughly 250,000 clones, around 87% of them singletons. Sequencing was performed on PBMCs. The receptors stem from a man younger than 30 in good health and CMV-seronegative. The CDR3 runs from the conserved cysteine through the conserved F or W. Fields, in order: D gene, clone size, V gene, J gene, CDR3 DNA, CDR3 protein. A D gene is named only where the DNA matches it firmly. A row's size may be missing; if present it is once, few, many or a size class.

d_gene: NA
abundance: NA
v_gene: TRBV27
j_gene: TRBJ2-1
CDR3nt: TGTGCCAGCAGTTTTGGCAATTCGAATGAGCAGTTCTTC
CDR3aa: CASSFGNSNEQFF

d_gene: NA
abundance: NA
v_gene: TRBV29-1
j_gene: TRBJ2-6
CDR3nt: TGCAGCGTTGTACGGAACAGTGACTCTGGGGCCAACGTCCTGACTTTC
CDR3aa: CSVVRNSDSGANVLTF

d_gene: NA
abundance: NA
v_gene: TRBV28
j_gene: TRBJ2-1
CDR3nt: TGTGCCAGCAGTTTAGCGCACAGCGAGCAGTTCTTC
CDR3aa: CASSLAHSEQFF

d_gene: NA
abundance: once
v_gene: TRBV7-9
j_gene: TRBJ1-2
CDR3nt: TGTGCCAGCAGACAAACAGGAGGGCGGTCGGGTAGCCATGGCTACACCTTC
CDR3aa: CASRQTGGRSGSHGYTF

d_gene: TRBD1
abundance: NA
v_gene: TRBV18
j_gene: TRBJ2-7
CDR3nt: TGTGCCAGCTCACCCCCACCCGGGACAGGGCCTTACGAGCAGTACTTC
CDR3aa: CASSPPPGTGPYEQYF

d_gene: TRBD2
abundance: NA
v_gene: TRBV4-1
j_gene: TRBJ2-5
CDR3nt: TGCGCCAGCAGCCTCGGGACTAGCGGGGCGGAGACCCAGTACTTC
CDR3aa: CASSLGTSGAETQYF

d_gene: TRBD2
abundance: NA
v_gene: TRBV4-1
j_gene: TRBJ2-1
CDR3nt: TGCGCCAGCAGCCAAGATGGGACTAGTGATGAGCAGTTCTTC
CDR3aa: CASSQDGTSDEQFF

d_gene: NA
abundance: NA
v_gene: TRBV6-5
j_gene: TRBJ2-3
CDR3nt: TGTGCCAGCAGTTACCAAGATACGCAGTATTTT
CDR3aa: CASSYQDTQYF

d_gene: NA
abundance: NA
v_gene: TRBV27
j_gene: TRBJ2-3
CDR3nt: TGTGCCAGCAGCAGGGTGCGGGAAGCAGATACGCAGTATTTT
CDR3aa: CASSRVREADTQYF

d_gene: NA
abundance: once
v_gene: TRBV30
j_gene: TRBJ2-7
CDR3nt: TGTGCCTGGAGTGTGTTCCAGGGGCATTACGAGCAGTACTTC
CDR3aa: CAWSVFQGHYEQYF

d_gene: TRBD1
abundance: NA
v_gene: TRBV29-1
j_gene: TRBJ1-4
CDR3nt: TGCAGCGCCGGGGGGACAGGCGACAATGAAAAACTGTTTTTT
CDR3aa: CSAGGTGDNEKLFF

d_gene: NA
abundance: NA
v_gene: TRBV28
j_gene: TRBJ2-5
CDR3nt: TGTGCCAGCTACACAGGGACGGGGGAGACCCAGTACTTC
CDR3aa: CASYTGTGETQYF

d_gene: TRBD1
abundance: NA
v_gene: TRBV6-6
j_gene: TRBJ1-5
CDR3nt: TGTGCCAGCAGAATGGACAGGGAGGGTCAGCCCCAGCATTTT
CDR3aa: CASRMDREGQPQHF

d_gene: TRBD2
abundance: NA
v_gene: TRBV7-9
j_gene: TRBJ2-7
CDR3nt: TGTGCCAGCAGCTTATCTGGCGGGAGGAATGCCTACGAGCAGTACTTC
CDR3aa: CASSLSGGRNAYEQYF

d_gene: TRBD1
abundance: NA
v_gene: TRBV5-6
j_gene: TRBJ1-5
CDR3nt: TGTGCCAGCAGCGCCGGGACAGCGAATCAGCCCCAGCATTTT
CDR3aa: CASSAGTANQPQHF

d_gene: NA
abundance: NA
v_gene: TRBV28
j_gene: TRBJ2-7
CDR3nt: TGTGCCAGCAGTTTAGTAGGGGTAGACTACGAGCAGTACTTC
CDR3aa: CASSLVGVDYEQYF

d_gene: NA
abundance: NA
v_gene: TRBV7-2
j_gene: TRBJ2-3
CDR3nt: TGTGCCAGCAGCTTATGGAGCAGAGATACGCAGTATTTT
CDR3aa: CASSLWSRDTQYF

d_gene: NA
abundance: NA
v_gene: TRBV27
j_gene: TRBJ1-1
CDR3nt: TGTGCCAGCTCGTTCGGGAAGGGAGTCACTGAAGCTTTCTTT
CDR3aa: CASSFGKGVTEAFF

d_gene: NA
abundance: NA
v_gene: TRBV7-2
j_gene: TRBJ1-2
CDR3nt: TGTGCCAGCAGCTACGACAGCCCCAATGGCTACACCTTC
CDR3aa: CASSYDSPNGYTF

d_gene: NA
abundance: NA
v_gene: TRBV5-4
j_gene: TRBJ1-4
CDR3nt: TGTGCCAGCAGCTTAAAGGGGCCTCAAAATGAAAAACTGTTTTTT
CDR3aa: CASSLKGPQNEKLFF

d_gene: NA
abundance: once
v_gene: TRBV5-6
j_gene: TRBJ2-7
CDR3nt: TGTGCCAGCAGCGAAAGACCCACAGACCCCTTAGGGCAGTACTTC
CDR3aa: CASSERPTDPLGQYF

d_gene: NA
abundance: NA
v_gene: TRBV7-2
j_gene: TRBJ1-5
CDR3nt: TGTGCCAGCAGCTTAGGCGGTAGGGGAGGGCAGCCCCAGCATTTT
CDR3aa: CASSLGGRGGQPQHF

d_gene: NA
abundance: few
v_gene: TRBV5-1
j_gene: TRBJ2-7
CDR3nt: TGCGCCAGCAGCTTGGGTCCAGGGTTGTTGGAGCAGTACTTC
CDR3aa: CASSLGPGLLEQYF

d_gene: NA
abundance: NA
v_gene: TRBV2
j_gene: TRBJ2-1
CDR3nt: TGTGCCAGCACCGGACTCTACAATGAGCAGTTCTTC
CDR3aa: CASTGLYNEQFF

d_gene: NA
abundance: NA
v_gene: TRBV6-5
j_gene: TRBJ2-7
CDR3nt: TGTGCCAGCAGTTACAGTCCCGGCAGGATGTACGAGCAGTACTTC
CDR3aa: CASSYSPGRMYEQYF

d_gene: NA
abundance: NA
v_gene: TRBV2
j_gene: TRBJ2-2
CDR3nt: TGTGCCAGCAGGCGCTACACCGGGGAGCTGTTTTTT
CDR3aa: CASRRYTGELFF

d_gene: TRBD1
abundance: NA
v_gene: TRBV5-1
j_gene: TRBJ1-2
CDR3nt: TGCGCCAGCAGCCCCCCGGGACAGGGGCATGGCTACACCTTC
CDR3aa: CASSPPGQGHGYTF

d_gene: TRBD1
abundance: NA
v_gene: TRBV2
j_gene: TRBJ1-1
CDR3nt: TGTGCCAGCAGCTCCTTACAGGGGGCTACCCGGAACACTGAAGCTTTCTTT
CDR3aa: CASSSLQGATRNTEAFF

d_gene: NA
abundance: NA
v_gene: TRBV7-9
j_gene: TRBJ1-1
CDR3nt: TGTGCCAGCAGCTTACAGGGAGAAGCTTTCTTT
CDR3aa: CASSLQGEAFF

d_gene: TRBD1
abundance: NA
v_gene: TRBV12-5
j_gene: TRBJ2-1
CDR3nt: TGTGCTAGTGGTTTGTCACAGGGGAATGAGCAGTTCTTC
CDR3aa: CASGLSQGNEQFF

d_gene: NA
abundance: NA
v_gene: TRBV25-1
j_gene: TRBJ1-3
CDR3nt: TGTGCCAGCAGTGAACCCAAGACAGGAGGAAACACCATATATTTT
CDR3aa: CASSEPKTGGNTIYF

d_gene: NA
abundance: NA
v_gene: TRBV27
j_gene: TRBJ1-2
CDR3nt: TGTGCCAGCAGTCGGGGGAATGGCTACACCTTC
CDR3aa: CASSRGNGYTF

d_gene: TRBD1
abundance: NA
v_gene: TRBV11-2
j_gene: TRBJ2-7
CDR3nt: TGTGCCAGCAGCTTAGTTTTGTCAGGGGGCATTGTATACGAGCAGTACTTC
CDR3aa: CASSLVLSGGIVYEQYF

d_gene: TRBD2
abundance: many
v_gene: TRBV7-9
j_gene: TRBJ2-7
CDR3nt: TGTGCCAGCAGCTTCCCCTCTCGTAGCGGGAGTGGGGGCTACGAGCAGTACTTC
CDR3aa: CASSFPSRSGSGGYEQYF

d_gene: NA
abundance: NA
v_gene: TRBV23-1
j_gene: TRBJ2-7
CDR3nt: TGCGCCACCCTAAAGTTCAATGCGCAGTACTTC
CDR3aa: CATLKFNAQYF

d_gene: NA
abundance: NA
v_gene: TRBV7-9
j_gene: TRBJ1-6
CDR3nt: TGTGCCAGCAGCTTAGGTACAATTTCACCCCTCCACTTT
CDR3aa: CASSLGTISPLHF

d_gene: NA
abundance: NA
v_gene: TRBV5-4
j_gene: TRBJ1-6
CDR3nt: TGTGCCAGCAGCCAGGGAGGGGTTTCACCCCTCCACTTT
CDR3aa: CASSQGGVSPLHF

d_gene: NA
abundance: NA
v_gene: TRBV9
j_gene: TRBJ2-7
CDR3nt: TGTGCCAGCAGCGTAGGACTGGCCTCCTACGAGCAGTACTTC
CDR3aa: CASSVGLASYEQYF

d_gene: TRBD1
abundance: few
v_gene: TRBV10-3
j_gene: TRBJ1-2
CDR3nt: TGTGCCATCAGTGAGGGACAGGGGGCGGTCTATGGCTACACCTTC
CDR3aa: CAISEGQGAVYGYTF

d_gene: NA
abundance: NA
v_gene: TRBV18
j_gene: TRBJ1-5
CDR3nt: TGTGCCAGCTCACCAGAAGGAAGGCACTATAGCAATCAGCCCCAGCATTTT
CDR3aa: CASSPEGRHYSNQPQHF

d_gene: NA
abundance: NA
v_gene: TRBV19
j_gene: TRBJ2-7
CDR3nt: TGTGCCAGTAGTAGGTGGGCACCAAGACAGGAAGGAGAACTAGCGCTCTCCTACGAGCAGTACTTC
CDR3aa: CASSRWAPRQEGELALSYEQYF

d_gene: TRBD1
abundance: NA
v_gene: TRBV5-1
j_gene: TRBJ2-5
CDR3nt: TGCGCCAGCAGCGTCTCCGGGACAGGGGCGGGGGAGACCCAGTACTTC
CDR3aa: CASSVSGTGAGETQYF